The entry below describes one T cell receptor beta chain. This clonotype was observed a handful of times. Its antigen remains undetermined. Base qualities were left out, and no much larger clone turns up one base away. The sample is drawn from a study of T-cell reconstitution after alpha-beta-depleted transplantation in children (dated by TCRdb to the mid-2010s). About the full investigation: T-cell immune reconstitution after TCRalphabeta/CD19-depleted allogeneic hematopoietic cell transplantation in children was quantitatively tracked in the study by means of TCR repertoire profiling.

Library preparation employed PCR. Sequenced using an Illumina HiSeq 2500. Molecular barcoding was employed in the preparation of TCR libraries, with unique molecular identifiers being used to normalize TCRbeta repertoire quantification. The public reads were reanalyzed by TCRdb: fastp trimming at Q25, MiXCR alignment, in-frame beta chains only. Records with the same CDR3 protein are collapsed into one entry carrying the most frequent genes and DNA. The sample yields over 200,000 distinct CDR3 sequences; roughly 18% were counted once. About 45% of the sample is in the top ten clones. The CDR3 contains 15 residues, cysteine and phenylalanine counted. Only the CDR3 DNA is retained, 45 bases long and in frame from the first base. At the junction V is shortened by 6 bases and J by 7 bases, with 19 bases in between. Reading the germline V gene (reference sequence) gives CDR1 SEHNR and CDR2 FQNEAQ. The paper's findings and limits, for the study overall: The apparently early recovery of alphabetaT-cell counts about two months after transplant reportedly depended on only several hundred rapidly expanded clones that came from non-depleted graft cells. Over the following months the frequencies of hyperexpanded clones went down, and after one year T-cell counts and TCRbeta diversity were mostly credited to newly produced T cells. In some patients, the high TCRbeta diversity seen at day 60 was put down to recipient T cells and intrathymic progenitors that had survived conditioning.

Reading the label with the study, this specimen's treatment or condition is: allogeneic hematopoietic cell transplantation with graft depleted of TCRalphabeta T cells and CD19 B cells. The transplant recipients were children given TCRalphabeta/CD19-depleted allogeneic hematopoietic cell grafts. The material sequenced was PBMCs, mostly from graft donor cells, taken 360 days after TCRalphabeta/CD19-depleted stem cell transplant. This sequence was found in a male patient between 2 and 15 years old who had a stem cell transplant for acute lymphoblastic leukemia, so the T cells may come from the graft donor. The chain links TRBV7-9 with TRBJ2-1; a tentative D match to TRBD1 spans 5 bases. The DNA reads TGTGCCAGCAGTTCCATTGACAGAAGGCAGAATGAGCAGTTCTTC. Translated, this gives CASSSIDRRQNEQFF.